This TCR beta chain was observed in a study of STAT5B mutations in CD4+ large granular lymphocyte leukemia. The wider study: Among healthy controls, a particular HLA allele went with more CDR3 'QG' motifs. Study findings and constraints: 8/27 top patient clones versus 2/35 control clones were TRBV06-family.

Clones were sequenced by immunoSEQ multiplex PCR, and TCRdb holds only the in-frame ones, with some missing. The sample has under 25,000 clones, 74% seen once. In germline, CDR1 is MRHNA, CDR2 SNTAGT. The CDR3 loop spans 13 amino acids. With 10 bases removed from V and 9 bases from J, the gap between germline ends came to 19 bases. Healthy controls were blood donor buffy coats. Notes on this clone: Its antigen is as yet unknown.

What was sequenced was CD4+ T cells from blood buffy coats. The rearrangement uses TRBV6-4 and TRBJ1-5; D not certain. The TCR sequence derives from a human donor in good health. This CDR3 is CANRPEPVGPQHF. DNA of the CDR3: TGTGCCAACAGACCCGAACCCGTGGGGCCCCAGCATTTT.